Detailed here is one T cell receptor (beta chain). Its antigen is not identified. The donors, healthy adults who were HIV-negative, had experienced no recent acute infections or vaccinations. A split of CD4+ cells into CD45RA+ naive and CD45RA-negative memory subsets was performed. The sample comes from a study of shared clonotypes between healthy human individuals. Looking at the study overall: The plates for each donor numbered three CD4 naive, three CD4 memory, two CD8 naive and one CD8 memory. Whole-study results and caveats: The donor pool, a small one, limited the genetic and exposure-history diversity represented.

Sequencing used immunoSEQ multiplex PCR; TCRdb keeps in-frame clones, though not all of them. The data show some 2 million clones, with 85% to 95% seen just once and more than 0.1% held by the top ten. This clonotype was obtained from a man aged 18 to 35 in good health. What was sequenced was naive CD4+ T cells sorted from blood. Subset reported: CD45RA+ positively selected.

Written as DNA, the CDR3 is TGCGCCAGCAGCTTGAATTGGCCGGGTGGCGAAGATACGCAGTATTTT. Its translation is CASSLNWPGGEDTQYF. The chain combines TRBV5-1 with TRBJ2-3; the D is unclear. This CDR3 has 16 residues. CDR1 and CDR2 (germline): SGHRS, YFSETQ. V shed 1 base and J shed 5 bases, with 17 bases lying between them.